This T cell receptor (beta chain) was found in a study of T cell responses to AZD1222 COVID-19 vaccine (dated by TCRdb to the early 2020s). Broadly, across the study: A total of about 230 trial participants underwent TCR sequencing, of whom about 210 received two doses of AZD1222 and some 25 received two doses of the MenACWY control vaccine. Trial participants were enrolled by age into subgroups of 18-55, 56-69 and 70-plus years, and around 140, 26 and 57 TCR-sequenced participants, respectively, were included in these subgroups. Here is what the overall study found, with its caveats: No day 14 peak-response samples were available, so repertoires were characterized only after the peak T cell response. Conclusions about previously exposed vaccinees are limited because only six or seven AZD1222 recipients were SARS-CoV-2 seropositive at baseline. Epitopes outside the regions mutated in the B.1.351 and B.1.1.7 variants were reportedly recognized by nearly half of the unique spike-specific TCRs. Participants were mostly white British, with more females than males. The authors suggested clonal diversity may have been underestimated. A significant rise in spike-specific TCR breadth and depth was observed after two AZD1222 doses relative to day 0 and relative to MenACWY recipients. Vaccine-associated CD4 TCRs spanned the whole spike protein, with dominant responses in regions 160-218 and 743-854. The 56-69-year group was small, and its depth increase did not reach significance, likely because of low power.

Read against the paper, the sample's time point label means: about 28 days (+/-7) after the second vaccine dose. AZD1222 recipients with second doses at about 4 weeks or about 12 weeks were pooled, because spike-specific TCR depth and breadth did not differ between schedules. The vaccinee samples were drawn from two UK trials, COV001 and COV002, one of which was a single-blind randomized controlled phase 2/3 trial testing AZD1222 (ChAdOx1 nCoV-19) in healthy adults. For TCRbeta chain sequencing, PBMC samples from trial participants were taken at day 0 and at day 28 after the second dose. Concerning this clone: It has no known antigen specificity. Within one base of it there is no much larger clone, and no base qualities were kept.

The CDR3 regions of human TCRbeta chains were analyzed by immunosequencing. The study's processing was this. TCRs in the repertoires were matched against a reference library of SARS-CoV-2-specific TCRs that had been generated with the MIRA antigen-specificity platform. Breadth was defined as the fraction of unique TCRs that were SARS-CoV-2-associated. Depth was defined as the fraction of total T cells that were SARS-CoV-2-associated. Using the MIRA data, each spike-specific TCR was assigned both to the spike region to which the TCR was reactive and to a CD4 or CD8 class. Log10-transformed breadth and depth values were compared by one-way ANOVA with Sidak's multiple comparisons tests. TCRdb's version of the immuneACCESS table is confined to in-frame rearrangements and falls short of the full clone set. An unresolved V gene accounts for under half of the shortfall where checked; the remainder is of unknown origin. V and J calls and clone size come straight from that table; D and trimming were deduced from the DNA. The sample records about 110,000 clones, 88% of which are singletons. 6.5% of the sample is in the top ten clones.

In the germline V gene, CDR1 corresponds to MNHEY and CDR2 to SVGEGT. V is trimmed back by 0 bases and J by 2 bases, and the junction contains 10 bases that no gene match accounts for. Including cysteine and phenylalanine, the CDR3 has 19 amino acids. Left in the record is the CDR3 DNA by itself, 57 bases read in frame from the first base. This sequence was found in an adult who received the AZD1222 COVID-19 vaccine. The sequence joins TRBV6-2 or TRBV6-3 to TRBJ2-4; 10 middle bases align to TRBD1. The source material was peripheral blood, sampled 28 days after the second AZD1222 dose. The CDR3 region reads CASSYSATGGLRSKNIQYF. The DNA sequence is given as TGTGCCAGCAGTTACTCAGCGACAGGGGGCTTAAGGTCCAAAAACATTCAGTACTTC.